This note documents a single T cell receptor beta chain sequence. These data originate in a study of cytotoxic CD8 clonotypes in ibrutinib-treated CLL. Assay used: immunoSEQ multiplex PCR; TCRdb lists only in-frame clones, some missing. The sample includes 29,000 or so clones, about three quarters of them seen just once. This CDR3 contains 15 residues. J gave up 0 bases and V 5 bases, and 7 bases lay outside the gene matches. Germline V lookup: CDR1 SGHTA, CDR2 FQGNSA. V is TRBV7-2 and J is TRBJ2-7, with 7 bases matching TRBD2. The material was PBMCs, obtained after 24 months of ibrutinib treatment. This sequence originates from a human donor with chronic lymphocytic leukemia. In DNA, the CDR3 is TGTGCCAGCAGCGCCTTTAGCGGGCTCTCCTACGAGCAGTACTTC. Encoded protein: CASSAFSGLSYEQYF.